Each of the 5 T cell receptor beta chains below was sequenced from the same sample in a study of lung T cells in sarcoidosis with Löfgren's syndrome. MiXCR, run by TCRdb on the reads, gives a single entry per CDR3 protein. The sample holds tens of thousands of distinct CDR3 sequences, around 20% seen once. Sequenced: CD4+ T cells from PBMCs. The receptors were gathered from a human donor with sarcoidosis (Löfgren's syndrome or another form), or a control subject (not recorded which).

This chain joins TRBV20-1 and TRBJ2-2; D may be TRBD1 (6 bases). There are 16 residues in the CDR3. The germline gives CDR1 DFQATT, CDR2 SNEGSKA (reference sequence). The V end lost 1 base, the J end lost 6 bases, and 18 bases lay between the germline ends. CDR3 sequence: CSARVWGPRGAGELFF. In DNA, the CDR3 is TGCAGTGCTAGAGTTTGGGGGCCCAGGGGCGCCGGGGAGCTGTTTTTT.

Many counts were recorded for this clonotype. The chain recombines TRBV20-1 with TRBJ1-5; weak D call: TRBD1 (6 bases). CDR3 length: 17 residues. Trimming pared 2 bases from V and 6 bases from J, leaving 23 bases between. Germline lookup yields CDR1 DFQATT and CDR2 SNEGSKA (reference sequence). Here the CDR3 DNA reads TGCAGTGCTAGAAGCTCACAGGGTGTCCTAATATCTCAGCCCCAGCATTTT. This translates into CSARSSQGVLISQPQHF.

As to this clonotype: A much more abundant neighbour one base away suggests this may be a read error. This chain's CDR3 is CSAVSGTITQEIQYF. The DNA for the CDR3 is TGCAGTGCTGTCTCCGGGACTATAACCCAAGAGATCCAGTACTTC. This chain uses TRBV20-1 with TRBJ2-5; 7 positions match TRBD2. This CDR3 spans 15 amino acids. Germline V CDR1 and CDR2: DFQATT, SNEGSKA (reference sequence).

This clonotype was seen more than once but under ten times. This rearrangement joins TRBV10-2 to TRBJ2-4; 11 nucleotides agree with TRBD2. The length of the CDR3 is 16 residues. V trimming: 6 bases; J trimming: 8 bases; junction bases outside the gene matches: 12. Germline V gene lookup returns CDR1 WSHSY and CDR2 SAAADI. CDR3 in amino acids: CASRALSSGGAYIQYF. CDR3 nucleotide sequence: TGCGCCAGCAGGGCACTTAGTAGCGGGGGGGCCTACATTCAGTACTTC.

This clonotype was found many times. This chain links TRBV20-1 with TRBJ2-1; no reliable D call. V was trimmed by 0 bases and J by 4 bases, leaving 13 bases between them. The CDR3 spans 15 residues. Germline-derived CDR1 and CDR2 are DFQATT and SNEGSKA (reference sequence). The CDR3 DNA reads TGCAGTGCTAGAGATAAGGGTGGTGTGTACAATGAGCAGTTCTTC. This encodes CSARDKGGVYNEQFF.